This T cell receptor (beta chain) originates from a study of blood T cell repertoires in COVID-19. About the study: Acute-phase and convalescent COVID-19 samples originated in the United States, Italy and Spain.

Trimming removed 3 bases from V and 1 base from J; junction bases left unmatched: 3. The CDR3 contains 15 residues. Germline V gives CDR1 LNHDA, CDR2 SQIVND (reference sequence). Repertoires were generated with immunoSEQ multiplex PCR, while TCRdb's copy carries only in-frame clones and drops some. Of about 53,000 clones in the sample, approximately 87% were seen once. The V call is TRBV19, the J call TRBJ2-7; 10 bases are a match to TRBD1. The clonotype comes from a man in his forties or fifties with acute or convalescent COVID-19. The sample taken for sequencing was peripheral blood. The CDR3 DNA reads TGTGCCAGTAGTATTGACAGGGGGCTTTCCTACGAGCAGTACTTC. It specifies CASSIDRGLSYEQYF.